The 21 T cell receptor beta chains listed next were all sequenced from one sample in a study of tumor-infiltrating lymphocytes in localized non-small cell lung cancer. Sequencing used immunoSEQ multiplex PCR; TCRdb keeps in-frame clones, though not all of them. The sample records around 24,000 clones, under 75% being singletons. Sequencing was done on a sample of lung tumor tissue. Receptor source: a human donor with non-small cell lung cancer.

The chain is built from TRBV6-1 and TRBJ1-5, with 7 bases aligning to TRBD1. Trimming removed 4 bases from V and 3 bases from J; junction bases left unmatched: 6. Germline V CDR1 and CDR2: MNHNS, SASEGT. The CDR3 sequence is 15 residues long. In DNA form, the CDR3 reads TGTGCCAGCAGTGGAAGACAGGGCCACAATCAGCCCCAGCATTTT. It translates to CASSGRQGHNQPQHF.

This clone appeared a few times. CDR3 amino acids: CAISLQGANTEAFF. Written as DNA, the CDR3 is TGTGCCATCAGCCTACAGGGTGCGAACACTGAAGCTTTCTTT. The chain has TRBV10-3 and TRBJ1-1; a possible D gene is TRBD1 (6 bases). CDR3 size: 14 residues. Germline-derived CDR1 and CDR2 are ENHRY and SYGVKD. V dropped 6 bases and J dropped 1 base, with 12 bases sitting between them.

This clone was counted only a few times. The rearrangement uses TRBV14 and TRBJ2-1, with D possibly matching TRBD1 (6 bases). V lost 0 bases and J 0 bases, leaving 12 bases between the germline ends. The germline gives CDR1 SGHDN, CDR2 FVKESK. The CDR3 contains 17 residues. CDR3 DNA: TGTGCCAGCAGCCAAGAGCCGGGACACGGCTCCTACAATGAGCAGTTCTTC. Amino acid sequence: CASSQEPGHGSYNEQFF.

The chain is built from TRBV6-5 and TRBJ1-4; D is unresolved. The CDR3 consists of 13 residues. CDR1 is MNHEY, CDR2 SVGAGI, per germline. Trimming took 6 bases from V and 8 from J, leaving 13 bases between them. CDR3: CASRGGSREKLFF. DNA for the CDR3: TGTGCCAGCAGGGGAGGGAGCCGCGAAAAACTGTTTTTT.

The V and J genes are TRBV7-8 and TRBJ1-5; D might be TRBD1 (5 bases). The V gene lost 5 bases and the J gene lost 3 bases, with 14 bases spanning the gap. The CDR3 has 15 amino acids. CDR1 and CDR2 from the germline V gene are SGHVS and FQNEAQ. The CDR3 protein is CASSHQGYNNQPQHF. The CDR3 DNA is TGTGCCAGCAGCCACCAGGGATACAACAATCAGCCCCAGCATTTT.

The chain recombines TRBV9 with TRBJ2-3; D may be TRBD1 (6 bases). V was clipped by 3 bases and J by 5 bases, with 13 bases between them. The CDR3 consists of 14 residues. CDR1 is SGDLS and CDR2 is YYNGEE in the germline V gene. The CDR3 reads CASSAAQGGDTQYF. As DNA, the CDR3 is TGTGCCAGCAGCGCTGCTCAAGGGGGAGATACGCAGTATTTT.

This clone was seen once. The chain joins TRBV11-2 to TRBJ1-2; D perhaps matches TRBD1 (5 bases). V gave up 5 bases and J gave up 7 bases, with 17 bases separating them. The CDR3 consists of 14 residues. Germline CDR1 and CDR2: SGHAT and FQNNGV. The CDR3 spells CASSPSPGTAGYTF. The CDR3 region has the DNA TGTGCCAGCAGCCCTAGTCCAGGGACTGCTGGCTACACCTTC.

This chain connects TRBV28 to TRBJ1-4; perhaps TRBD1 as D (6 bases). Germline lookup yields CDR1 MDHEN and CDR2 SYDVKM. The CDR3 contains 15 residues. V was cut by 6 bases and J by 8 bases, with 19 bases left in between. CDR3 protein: CASRGQSEGREKLFF. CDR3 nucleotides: TGTGCCAGCAGAGGACAGTCGGAAGGGAGAGAAAAACTGTTTTTT.

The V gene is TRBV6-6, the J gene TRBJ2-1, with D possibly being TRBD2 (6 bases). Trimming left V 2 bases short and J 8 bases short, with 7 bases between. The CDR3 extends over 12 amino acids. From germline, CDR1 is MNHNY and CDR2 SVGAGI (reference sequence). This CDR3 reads CASSYPGDEQFF. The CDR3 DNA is TGTGCCAGCAGTTACCCGGGGGATGAGCAGTTCTTC.

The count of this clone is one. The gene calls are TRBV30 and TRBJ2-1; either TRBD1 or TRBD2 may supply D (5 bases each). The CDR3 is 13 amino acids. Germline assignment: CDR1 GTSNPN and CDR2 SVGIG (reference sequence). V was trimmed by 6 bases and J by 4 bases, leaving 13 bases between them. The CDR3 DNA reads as TGTGCCTGCCTCGGGGCTGGGTACAATGAGCAGTTCTTC. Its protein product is CACLGAGYNEQFF.

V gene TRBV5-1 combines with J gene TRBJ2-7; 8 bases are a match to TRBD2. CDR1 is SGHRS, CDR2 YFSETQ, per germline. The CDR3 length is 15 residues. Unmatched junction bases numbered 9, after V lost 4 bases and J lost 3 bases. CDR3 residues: CASSPFGGGRYEQYF. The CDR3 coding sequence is TGCGCCAGCAGCCCTTTCGGGGGGGGACGCTACGAGCAGTACTTC.

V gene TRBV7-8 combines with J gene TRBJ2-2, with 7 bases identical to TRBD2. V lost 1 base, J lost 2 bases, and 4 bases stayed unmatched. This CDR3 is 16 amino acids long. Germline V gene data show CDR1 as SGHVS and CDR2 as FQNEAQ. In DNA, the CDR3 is TGTGCCAGCAGCTTAGGGGGGGGAAGTAACACCGGGGAGCTGTTTTTT. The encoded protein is CASSLGGGSNTGELFF.

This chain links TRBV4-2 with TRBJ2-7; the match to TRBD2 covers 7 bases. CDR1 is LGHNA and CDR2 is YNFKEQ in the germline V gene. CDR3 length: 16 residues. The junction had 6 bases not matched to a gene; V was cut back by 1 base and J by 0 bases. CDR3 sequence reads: CASSQVESGISYEQYF. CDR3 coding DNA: TGTGCCAGCAGCCAAGTAGAGAGCGGGATCTCCTACGAGCAGTACTTC.

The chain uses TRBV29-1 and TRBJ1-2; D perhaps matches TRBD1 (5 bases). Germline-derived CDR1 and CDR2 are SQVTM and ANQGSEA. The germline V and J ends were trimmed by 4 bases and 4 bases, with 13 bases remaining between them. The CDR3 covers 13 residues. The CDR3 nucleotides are TGCAGCGTTGTCTTGGGGACCGCCTATGGCTACACCTTC. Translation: CSVVLGTAYGYTF.

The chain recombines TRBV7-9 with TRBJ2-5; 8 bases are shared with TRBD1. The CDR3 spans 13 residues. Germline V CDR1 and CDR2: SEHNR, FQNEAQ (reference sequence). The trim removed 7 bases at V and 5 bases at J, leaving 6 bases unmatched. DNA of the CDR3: TGTGCCAGCAACGCAGGGGGCTCGGAGACCCAGTACTTC. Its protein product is CASNAGGSETQYF. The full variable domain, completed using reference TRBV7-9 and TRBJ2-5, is DTGVSQNPRHKITKRGQNVTFRCDPISEHNRLYWYRQTLGQGPEFLTYFQNEAQLEKSRLLSDRFSAERPKGSFSTLEIQRTEQGDSAMYLCASNAGGSETQYFGPGTRLLVL.

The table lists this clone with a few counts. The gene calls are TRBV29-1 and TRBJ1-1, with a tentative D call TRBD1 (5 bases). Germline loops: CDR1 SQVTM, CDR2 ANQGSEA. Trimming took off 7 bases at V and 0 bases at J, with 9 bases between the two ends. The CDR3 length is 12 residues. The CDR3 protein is CSGRQLNTEAFF. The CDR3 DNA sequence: TGCAGCGGACGACAGCTGAACACTGAAGCTTTCTTT.

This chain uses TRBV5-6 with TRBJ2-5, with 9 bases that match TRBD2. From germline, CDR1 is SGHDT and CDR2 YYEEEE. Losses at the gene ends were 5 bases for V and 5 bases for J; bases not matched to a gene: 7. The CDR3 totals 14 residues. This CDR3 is CASRVAGDSETQYF. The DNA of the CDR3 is TGTGCCAGCAGGGTAGCGGGAGATTCGGAGACCCAGTACTTC.

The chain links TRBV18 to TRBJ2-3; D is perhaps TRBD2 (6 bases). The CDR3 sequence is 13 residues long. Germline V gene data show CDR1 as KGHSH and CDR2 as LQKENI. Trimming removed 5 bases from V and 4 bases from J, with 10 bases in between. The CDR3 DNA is TGTGCCAGCTCATCGGGAGAGTCAGATACGCAGTATTTT. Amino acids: CASSSGESDTQYF.

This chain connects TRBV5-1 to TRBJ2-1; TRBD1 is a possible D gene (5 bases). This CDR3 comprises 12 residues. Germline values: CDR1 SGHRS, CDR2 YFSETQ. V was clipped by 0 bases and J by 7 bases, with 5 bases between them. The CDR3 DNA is TGCGCCAGCAGCTTGGACAGGAATGAGCAGTTCTTC. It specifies CASSLDRNEQFF.

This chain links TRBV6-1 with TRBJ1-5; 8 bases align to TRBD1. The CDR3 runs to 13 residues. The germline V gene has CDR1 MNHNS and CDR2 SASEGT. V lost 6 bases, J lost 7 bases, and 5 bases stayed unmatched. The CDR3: CASRTRGQQPQHF. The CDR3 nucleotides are TGTGCCAGCAGAACCAGGGGGCAACAGCCCCAGCATTTT.

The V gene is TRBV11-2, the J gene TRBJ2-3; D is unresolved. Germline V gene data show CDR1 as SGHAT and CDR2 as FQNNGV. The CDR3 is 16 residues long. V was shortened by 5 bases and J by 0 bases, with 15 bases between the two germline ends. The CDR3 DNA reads TGTGCCAGCAGCCCGAACCGTCTTTCTAGCACAGATACGCAGTATTTT. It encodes CASSPNRLSSTDTQYF.